Following are 19 T cell receptor beta chains from one sample sequenced in a study of blood T cell repertoires in COVID-19. Clones were read by immunoSEQ multiplex PCR, and TCRdb kept only the in-frame ones, dropping some. The sample contains 65,000 to 70,000 clones, 80% to 85% of which appear only once. Sequences were obtained from peripheral blood. These receptors originate from a human donor in a cohort sampled during active COVID-19.

This chain links TRBV4-1 with TRBJ2-5; 9 bases align to TRBD1. The junction had 7 bases not matched to a gene; V was cut back by 5 bases and J by 3 bases. Germline loops: CDR1 MGHRA, CDR2 YSYEKL. This CDR3 contains 15 residues. As DNA, the CDR3 is TGCGCCAGCAGCTTGGGACAGGGATTGAAAGAGACCCAGTACTTC. It specifies CASSLGQGLKETQYF.

In this sample, this clone turned up many times. V and J are TRBV19 and TRBJ2-7, with 11 bases matching TRBD2. The length of the CDR3 is 15 residues. V shed 0 bases and J 7 bases; nucleotides not matched to a gene: 5. CDR1 and CDR2 (germline): LNHDA, SQIVND (reference sequence). This chain's CDR3 is CASSIETSGSAEQYF. CDR3 in DNA: TGTGCCAGTAGTATAGAAACTAGCGGGAGTGCTGAGCAGTACTTC.

The chain employs TRBV27 and TRBJ2-1; 8 nucleotides line up with TRBD2. Germline V gene lookup returns CDR1 MNHEY and CDR2 SMNVEV (reference sequence). The ends lost 3 bases at V and 5 bases at J; junction bases unmatched: 9. This CDR3 region has 16 residues. DNA of the CDR3: TGTGCCAGCAGTTTCTCAGGTAGCGGGGTCCACAATGAGCAGTTCTTC. This encodes CASSFSGSGVHNEQFF.

The rearrangement uses TRBV10-3 and TRBJ2-7; tentatively, D is TRBD2 (5 bases). CDR3 size: 14 residues. Germline CDR1 reads ENHRY; CDR2 reads SYGVKD. Trimming removed 3 bases from V and 7 bases from J, with 16 bases in between. The DNA for the CDR3 is TGTGCCATCAGTGATGACTACCTCCTTGAGGAGCAGTACTTC. Protein: CAISDDYLLEEQYF.

The V and J genes are TRBV7-2 and TRBJ2-7; a possible D gene is TRBD1 (6 bases). The germline V gene has CDR1 SGHTA and CDR2 FQGNSA. V gave up 2 bases and J gave up 9 bases, with 20 bases separating them. The CDR3 totals 15 residues. CDR3 amino acids: CASSLNPDSRQAQYF. In nucleotides, the CDR3 is TGTGCCAGCAGCTTAAACCCCGACTCTCGACAGGCGCAGTACTTC.

The chain carries TRBV19 and TRBJ1-1; D uncertain. Germline CDR1 and CDR2: LNHDA and SQIVND (reference sequence). The CDR3 runs to 13 residues. The germline V and J ends were trimmed by 3 bases and 5 bases, with 10 bases remaining between them. CDR3 in DNA: TGTGCCAGTAGTATTACGTCGGGGACTGAAGCTTTCTTT. Its translation is CASSITSGTEAFF.

The chain has TRBV19 and TRBJ1-2; D might be TRBD1 (6 bases). Germline CDR1 reads LNHDA; CDR2 reads SQIVND (reference sequence). This CDR3 is built from 14 residues. Trimming pared 4 bases from V and 8 bases from J, leaving 17 bases between. The CDR3 coding sequence is TGTGCCAGTAGTACACAGGGAGTTCAAGGAGGCTACACCTTC. Its protein is CASSTQGVQGGYTF.

The chain employs TRBV5-1 and TRBJ2-1; 8 nucleotides agree with TRBD1. V gave up 3 bases and J gave up 7 bases; unmatched junction bases: 6. Germline V gives CDR1 SGHRS, CDR2 YFSETQ. CDR3 size: 14 residues. CDR3 DNA: TGCGCCAGCAGCTGGTCACAGGGGGTGAATGAGCAGTTCTTC. Protein sequence: CASSWSQGVNEQFF. The entire variable domain, with the rest obtained from reference TRBV5-1 and TRBJ2-1, is as follows: KAGVTQTPRYLIKTRGQQVTLSCSPISGHRSVSWYQQTPGQGLQFLFEYFSETQRNKGNFPGRFSGRQFSNSRSEMNVSTLELGDSALYLCASSWSQGVNEQFFGPGTRLTVL.

This sequence joins TRBV7-9 and TRBJ2-3; 7 bases agree with TRBD2. Germline V gene lookup returns CDR1 SEHNR and CDR2 FQNEAQ (reference sequence). V lost 2 bases, J lost 6 bases, and 17 bases stayed unmatched. The CDR3 spans 18 residues. The CDR3 region is CASSLMAVRLAVGDTQYF. The DNA for the CDR3 is TGTGCCAGCAGCTTAATGGCGGTTCGGCTAGCGGTTGGGGATACGCAGTATTTT.

CDR3 sequence: CASSQRGQGIGGELFF. The CDR3 nucleotides are TGTGCCAGCAGCCAGCGGGGACAGGGGATTGGCGGGGAGCTGTTTTTT. The chain links TRBV27 to TRBJ2-2; the match to TRBD1 covers 10 bases. This CDR3 has 16 residues. The germline V gene has CDR1 MNHEY and CDR2 SMNVEV (reference sequence). The V gene end was trimmed by 6 bases and the J gene end by 7 bases; junction bases not matched to a gene: 11.

This chain connects TRBV6-5 to TRBJ1-1, with TRBD1 matching over 10 bases. V dropped 6 bases and J dropped 5; count of bases not matched to a gene: 6. CDR1 is MNHEY and CDR2 is SVGAGI in the germline V gene. The CDR3 length is 14 residues. The CDR3 loop reads CASRRPGQGTEAFF. The CDR3 DNA is TGTGCCAGCAGGAGACCGGGACAGGGGACTGAAGCTTTCTTT.

The chain employs TRBV5-8 and TRBJ2-5, with TRBD2 matching over 7 bases. This CDR3 has 12 residues. The germline V gene has CDR1 SGHTS and CDR2 YDEGEE. V was clipped by 7 bases and J by 5 bases; unmatched bases: 5. CDR3 residues: CASGEGRETQYF. CDR3 bases: TGTGCCAGCGGGGAGGGAAGGGAGACCCAGTACTTC. The variable domain in full, with the rest retrieved from reference TRBV5-8 and TRBJ2-5, is EAGVTQSPTHLIKTRGQQATLRCSPISGHTSVYWYQQALGLGLQFLLWYDEGEERNRGNFPPRFSGRQFPNYSSELNVNALELEDSALYLCASGEGRETQYFGPGTRLLVL.

This chain uses TRBV28 with TRBJ1-4, with D hard to call. The CDR3 is 16 amino acids. Trimming pared 7 bases from V and 0 bases from J, leaving 15 bases between. Germline CDR1 reads MDHEN; CDR2 reads SYDVKM. CDR3 amino acids: CASTSTRVATNEKLFF. Here the CDR3 DNA reads TGTGCCAGCACTTCAACGAGGGTTGCAACTAATGAAAAACTGTTTTTT.

This sequence joins TRBV2 and TRBJ2-7; D not resolved. The CDR3 has 12 amino acids. V lost 7 bases and J lost 2, with 9 bases in between. The V gene's germline CDR1 is SNHLY and CDR2 FYNNEI. The CDR3 is CASTRQTYEQYF. The CDR3 coding sequence is TGTGCCAGCACGAGGCAAACCTACGAGCAGTACTTC.

The CDR3 bases are TGTGCCAGCAATTCAGGGACATCAGTAGGATCACCCCTCCACTTT. This codes for CASNSGTSVGSPLHF. The rearrangement links TRBV2 to TRBJ1-6; D is perhaps TRBD1 (6 bases). Germline V CDR1 and CDR2: SNHLY, FYNNEI. V was clipped by 7 bases and J by 10 bases, with 20 bases between them. The CDR3 is 15 amino acids.

V usage is TRBV11-3 and J usage is TRBJ2-1; TRBD1 agrees at 7 bases. The germline CDR1 and CDR2 sequences are SGHNT and YENEEA. The CDR3 extends over 13 amino acids. V dropped 4 bases and J dropped 10; count of bases not matched to a gene: 7. DNA of the CDR3: TGTGCCAGCAGCTCCTCCGGGACAGAGGAGCAGTTCTTC. As protein: CASSSSGTEEQFF.

V is TRBV28 and J is TRBJ2-3; TRBD2 matches 7 bases. With 3 bases clipped from V and 1 base from J, the junction kept 4 bases outside the gene matches. Germline-derived CDR1 and CDR2 are MDHEN and SYDVKM. The CDR3 loop spans 15 amino acids. CDR3 nucleotides: TGTGCCAGCAGTTTTCTGGGACTACGCACAGATACGCAGTATTTT. It specifies CASSFLGLRTDTQYF.

This chain links TRBV5-1 with TRBJ2-3, with D hard to call. The V end was cut by 0 bases, the J end by 2 bases, with 7 bases between. CDR1 and CDR2 (germline): SGHRS, YFSETQ. This CDR3 spans 14 amino acids. The CDR3 DNA follows: TGCGCCAGCAGCTTGGAAATTATCACAGATACGCAGTATTTT. It codes for CASSLEIITDTQYF. Complete variable domain (other parts from reference TRBV5-1 and TRBJ2-3): KAGVTQTPRYLIKTRGQQVTLSCSPISGHRSVSWYQQTPGQGLQFLFEYFSETQRNKGNFPGRFSGRQFSNSRSEMNVSTLELGDSALYLCASSLEIITDTQYFGPGTRLTVL.

This clone has just one count. The chain joins TRBV28 to TRBJ2-1, with 9 nucleotides matching TRBD1. V trimming: 1 base; J trimming: 5 bases; junction bases outside the gene matches: 9. Per the germline V gene, CDR1 is MDHEN and CDR2 is SYDVKM. The CDR3 is 17 amino acids. The CDR3 DNA reads as TGTGCCAGCAGTTTATTGACAGGGGGTGATGGGGACAATGAGCAGTTCTTC. It codes for CASSLLTGGDGDNEQFF. Full variable domain (outside the CDR3, taken from reference TRBV28 and TRBJ2-1): DVKVTQSSRYLVKRTGEKVFLECVQDMDHENMFWYRQDPGLGLRLIYFSYDVKMKEKGDIPEGYSVSREKKERFSLILESASTNQTSMYLCASSLLTGGDGDNEQFFGPGTRLTVL.